This T cell receptor (beta chain) was sequenced in a study of T cell repertoires in cytomegalovirus infection. Study as a whole: Public TCR beta signatures marked donors with CMV infection and the matching HLA.

Comment on this clonotype: The antigen is not known.

One entry per CDR3 protein results from TCRdb running MiXCR on the reads. Among around 570,000 distinct CDR3 sequences listed, almost 40% were seen once. The germline V gene encodes CDR1 MDHEN and CDR2 SYDVKM. Germline trimming cut 8 bases from V and 5 bases from J; bases unmatched to any gene: 2. This CDR3 has 12 amino acids. The specimen comprised cultured PBMCs, sampled from culture after CMV antigen stimulation. The gene calls are TRBV28 and TRBJ1-4; 7 bases agree with TRBD1. The sequence came from a human donor in good health (CMV status not recorded). Some clones in this sample may be carry-over from other donors' samples. The chain's CDR3 is CASQQGNEKLFF. As DNA, the CDR3 is TGTGCCAGCCAACAGGGGAATGAAAAACTGTTTTTT. The full variable domain, its missing parts supplied by reference TRBV28 and TRBJ1-4, is DVKVTQSSRYLVKRTGEKVFLECVQDMDHENMFWYRQDPGLGLRLIYFSYDVKMKEKGDIPEGYSVSREKKERFSLILESASTNQTSMYLCASQQGNEKLFFGSGTQLSVL.